This TCR beta chain is from a study of graft-versus-host responses after intestinal transplantation (dated by TCRdb to 2020 to 2023). As for the study more broadly: The transplants that recipients got were multivisceral, liver-intestinal, or isolated intestinal. Anti-thymocyte globulin induction was given to all recipients, followed by maintenance tacrolimus and steroids for 3 to 4 years. After intestinal transplantation, graft-versus-host and host-versus-graft alloreactive T cell clones in the graft, circulation and bone marrow were tracked using bulk TCR-beta CDR3 sequencing. To identify alloreactive clones, pre-transplant mixed lymphocyte reaction products were sequenced and compared with unstimulated pre-transplant donor and recipient T cells. The cohort enrolled 20 to 30 intestinal transplant recipients, one of whom was a retransplant, and a few patients without pretransplant specimens were excluded. Donor T cell macrochimerism was defined as a peak of at least 4% donor T cells among recipient peripheral blood mononuclear cells. Samples from a few later patients were sequenced in-house on an Illumina MiSeq with MiXCR processing rather than by the commercial service. On the study overall, not on this receptor specifically: High GvH to HvG T cell clonal ratios were observed in the allografts of patients with donor T cell macrochimerism. Conclusions were limited by the relatively low number and heterogeneity of intestinal transplant patients. GvH clones were found in recipient bone marrow, and some of the GvH clones appeared earlier in ileal mucosa or blood, which is consistent with an intestinal mucosal origin. Early after transplant, peak levels of circulating GvH clones were associated with declines in HvG clones.

Libraries came from the immunoSEQ multiplex PCR assay. For most patients, genomic DNA was isolated with the Qiagen DNeasy Blood and Tissue Kit and shipped frozen to Adaptive Biotechnologies for TCR sequencing. For most patients, genomic DNA was subjected to high-throughput TCR-beta CDR3 sequencing by Adaptive Biotechnologies. On the study's bioinformatics: TCR sequencing data for roughly 18 patients were retrieved from Adaptive's ImmunoSEQ software; three other patients were processed with MiXCR and VDJtools. CD4 versus CD8 sorting errors were corrected by removing sequences found in both subsets at a frequency ratio below 5:1. Because the origin of CDR3 nucleotide sequences shared between donor and recipient could not be assigned, those sequences were removed. To count as alloreactive, a clone needed at least 2-fold expansion over unstimulated cells and a minimum CFSE-low frequency of 0.002% (template counts) or 0.001% (read counts). A clone was considered mappable if detected in the sequenced pre-transplant spleen, lymph node, or MLR CFSE-low populations of the donor or recipient. Cumulative frequency of alloreactive clones was calculated as a percentage of all sequences weighted by copy number. As stored in TCRdb, this immuneACCESS dataset retains in-frame rearrangements with V and J assigned. A fraction of the clones does not appear; measured against another copy, unresolved V genes explain less than half of the discrepancy, and the remainder lacks a known reason. The DNA gave D and trimming, while V, J and clone size come from that table. The sample has approximately 7,600 clones on record, about 31% of them singletons. The ten largest clones capture approximately 5.2% of the sample.

By how much of the sample it makes up, this clone is medium-sized (0.01 to 0.1%). No much larger clone is present one base from it, and per-base qualities are unavailable. Sample time point, as interpreted from the label and publication: cells obtained before transplantation from donor or recipient. In the mixed lymphocyte reactions, approximately 200,000 CFSE-labeled pre-transplant responders were plated with approximately 200,000 irradiated violet-dye-labeled stimulators and cultured for about six days. After the mixed lymphocyte reaction, proliferating CD3+CD4+CFSE-low and CD3+CD8+CFSE-low responder cells were FACS-sorted on a BD Influx sorter. The sequence derives from a human patient who received an intestinal transplant. The sample was alloreactive CD4+ T cells from a mixed lymphocyte reaction culture, taken before intestinal transplant. The cell subset or site label here, explained by the study, means: CFSE-low proliferating T cells sorted from roughly 6-day pre-transplant mixed lymphocyte reaction (GvH or HvG direction).

This receptor carries the CDR3 CASSFRDRGGGQPQHF. The DNA is TGTGCCAGCAGTTTTAGGGACAGGGGAGGAGGGCAGCCCCAGCATTTT. This receptor chain uses TRBV28 and TRBJ1-5; TRBD1 matches 10 bases in the middle. The germline V end is reduced by 3 bases and the J end by 7 bases; junction bases left unmatched: 9. Taken from the germline V gene, the CDR1 and CDR2 loops are MDHEN and SYDVKM. The CDR3 measures 16 amino acids from cysteine to phenylalanine. The kept DNA is CDR3 alone, 48 bases in frame from the first base.